This T cell receptor beta chain was recovered during a study of T-cell reconstitution after alpha-beta-depleted transplantation in children. The CDR3 totals 13 residues. The V gene's germline CDR1 is MNHEY and CDR2 SMNVEV (reference sequence). The V end lost 10 bases, the J end lost 3 bases, and 16 bases lay between the germline ends. This clonotype was detected ten times or more. As yet, its antigen is unknown. Whole-study results and caveats: The main origin of T-cell counts and diversity one year after transplant was newly produced T cells. Some patients showed high day-60 TCRbeta diversity, which derived from surviving recipient T cells and thymic progenitors. Alpha-beta T cells present about two months after transplant were reported to originate from several hundred expanded graft clones.

Preparation of the TCRbeta library involved a method that used unique molecular identifiers. TCRdb redid the calling of the PCR reads with MiXCR, one entry per CDR3 protein. The sample includes roughly 110,000 distinct CDR3 sequences, 10% of them seen just once. The chain uses TRBV27 and TRBJ2-7, with D possibly matching TRBD2 (5 bases). This TCR was recovered from a boy aged 2-9 years with acute lymphoblastic leukemia, due to receive a stem cell transplant. The material sequenced was PBMCs, taken before TCRalphabeta/CD19-depleted stem cell transplant. The CDR3 DNA sequence: TGTGCCATACAGTCAGCGGAATACTACGAGCAGTACTTC. It encodes CAIQSAEYYEQYF.